Reported below is one T cell receptor beta chain. Its antigen is not yet known. The record has no base qualities; no much larger clone is one base away. The data stem from a study of technical replicates of blood from several donors (dated by TCRdb to between 2016 and 2019). From the germline V gene (reference sequence), CDR1 is LNHDA and CDR2 is SQIVND. From cysteine to phenylalanine, the CDR3 is 15 amino acids long. The only DNA kept is the CDR3, 45 bases in frame from the first base. The V end loses 6 bases and the J end loses 4 bases, and a stretch of 18 bases separates them. The protocol used for the library was the immunoSEQ multiplex PCR assay. TCRdb's version of the immuneACCESS table is confined to in-frame rearrangements and falls short of the full clone set. An unresolved V gene accounts for under half of the shortfall where checked; the remainder is of unknown origin. For this sample there are tens of thousands of clones; more than 85% appear just once. Of the sample, 0.3% to 0.5% falls within the top ten clones.

The V and J segments used are TRBV19 and TRBJ1-2; no D segment can be confidently identified. This sequence originates from a human donor in good health. Some clones in this sample may be carry-over from other donors' samples. Specimen: T cells isolated from PBMCs. The CDR3 protein: CASSPHRAGTYGYTF. Here is the DNA: TGTGCCAGTAGCCCTCACAGAGCAGGAACCTATGGCTACACCTTC. Supplemented by the reference TRBV19 and TRBJ1-2 proteins around the CDR3, the complete variable domain is DGGITQSPKYLFRKEGQNVTLSCEQNLNHDAMYWYRQDPGQGLRLIYYSQIVNDFQKGDIAEGYSVSREKKESFPLTVTSAQKNPTAFYLCASSPHRAGTYGYTFGSGTRLTVV.